These T cell receptor beta chains were read from a single sample in a study of response to subunit inactivated influenza vaccine. TCRdb redid the calling of the RT-PCR reads with MiXCR, one entry per CDR3 protein. The sample includes about 480,000 distinct CDR3 sequences, 25% of them seen just once. The material was CD4+ T cells sorted from PBMCs, obtained more than 4 days after vaccination. The receptors shown here come from a man between 50 and 59 years old who received an inactivated influenza vaccine. CDR3s include the opening cysteine and the closing phenylalanine or tryptophan. The D gene is left open where the match is weak. The size of a clone is reported for some rows only, either as once, few or many, or as a class for expanded clones.

V,J,size,D,DNA,CDR3
TRBV29-1,TRBJ1-5,-,-,TGCAGCGTACGAGAGGCAGGCGTCAATCAGCCCCAGCATTTT,CSVREAGVNQPQHF
TRBV6-5,TRBJ2-2,few,TRBD1,TGTGCCAGCAGTTATGGACAGGGGAACACCGGGGAGCTGTTTTTT,CASSYGQGNTGELFF
TRBV5-1,TRBJ2-3,-,-,TGCGCCAGCAGCCTGGGCGAGGCCGACAGCACAGATACGCAGTATTTT,CASSLGEADSTDTQYF
TRBV5-1,TRBJ2-1,few,-,TGCGCCAGCAGCTTAATCGCCTTCTCCTACAATGAGCAGTTCTTC,CASSLIAFSYNEQFF
TRBV7-9,TRBJ2-1,-,TRBD1,TGTGCCAGCAGCTTAGTTGGGACAGGAGACCTAAATGAGCAGTTCTTC,CASSLVGTGDLNEQFF
TRBV5-1,TRBJ2-6,-,-,TGCGCCAGCAGCCCCTCCGGGTACTCTGGGGCCAACGTCCTGACTTTC,CASSPSGYSGANVLTF
TRBV5-1,TRBJ2-5,few,TRBD1,TGCGCCAGCAGCTTGGCGACAGGGCGTTATGTAGAGACCCAGTACTTC,CASSLATGRYVETQYF
TRBV10-3,TRBJ2-5,-,-,TGTGCCATCAAGGGGCGGGGTGAGACCCAGTACTTC,CAIKGRGETQYF
TRBV20-1,TRBJ2-5,-,TRBD1,TGCAGTGCTGGGACAGGGTGGGAAGAGACCCAGTACTTC,CSAGTGWEETQYF
TRBV7-2,TRBJ1-2,few,-,TGTGCCAGCAGCTTCAGGGTAGGGGATGGCTACACCTTC,CASSFRVGDGYTF
TRBV7-2,TRBJ1-2,few,-,TGTGCCAGCAGCTTAGATCCGGGGTTGGGCTATGGCTACACCTTC,CASSLDPGLGYGYTF
TRBV25-1,TRBJ2-2,-,TRBD2,TGTGCCAGCAGTCGAGCGGGATTAGCTAACACCGGGGAGCTGTTTTTT,CASSRAGLANTGELFF
TRBV11-2,TRBJ2-3,-,TRBD2,TGTGCCAGCAGCTTACTTAGCGGGAGGGACACAGATACGCAGTATTTT,CASSLLSGRDTDTQYF
TRBV7-9,TRBJ2-7,few,TRBD2,TGTGCCAGCAGCTCAACGCCCCGACTAGCGGCCTCCTACGAGCAGTACTTC,CASSSTPRLAASYEQYF
TRBV7-9,TRBJ2-3,-,-,TGTGCCAGCAGCCGGGACTGGAGCACAGATACGCAGTATTTT,CASSRDWSTDTQYF
TRBV28,TRBJ2-7,-,-,TGTGCCAGCAGCCCCCTCCGGGGTTGGGGCTACGAGCAGTACTTC,CASSPLRGWGYEQYF
TRBV11-1,TRBJ2-1,-,TRBD2,TGTGCCAGCAGCTCTCATCGTCTAGCGGACTTGAGCTCCTACAATGAGCAGTTCTTC,CASSSHRLADLSSYNEQFF
TRBV7-2,TRBJ1-6,few,-,TGTGCCAGCAGGCCGACAGAACCAAATTCACCCCTCCACTTT,CASRPTEPNSPLHF
TRBV5-1,TRBJ2-5,-,-,TGCGCCAGCAGCTTGGGCCTCGTATGGGAGACCCAGTACTTC,CASSLGLVWETQYF
TRBV20-1,TRBJ2-3,-,-,TGCAGTGCTAGATTAACGGTTGATACGCAGTATTTT,CSARLTVDTQYF
TRBV29-1,TRBJ2-3,few,TRBD2,TGCAGCGTTGATTTGGCGGGAGGGCCGACAGATACGCAGTATTTT,CSVDLAGGPTDTQYF
TRBV20-1,TRBJ2-7,few,TRBD2,TGCAGTGCTAGTGGGCTAGCGGGATCCTACGAGCAGTACTTC,CSASGLAGSYEQYF
TRBV18,TRBJ2-3,few,TRBD2,TGTGCCAGCTCATCCTCGAGCGGGGGGAATACGCAGTATTTT,CASSSSSGGNTQYF
TRBV5-1,TRBJ2-2,few,TRBD2,TGCGCCAGCAGCTTGAATCCGGGAGGTCTCGGGTCGGCTACCGGGGAGCTGTTTTTT,CASSLNPGGLGSATGELFF
TRBV15,TRBJ2-3,-,TRBD1,TGTGCCACCAGCTCACCGGACAGGGAGGACACAGATACGCAGTATTTT,CATSSPDREDTDTQYF
TRBV14,TRBJ2-5,few,-,TGTGCCAGCAGCCCCCACCCAAGGAAAGAGACCCAGTACTTC,CASSPHPRKETQYF
TRBV20-1,TRBJ2-2,few,-,TGCAGTGCTAGAGATAGCGCGACTAGTAACACCGGGGAGCTGTTTTTT,CSARDSATSNTGELFF
TRBV4-3,TRBJ2-3,-,-,TGCGCCAGCAGCCCAAACGGCAGAAACACAGATACGCAGTATTTT,CASSPNGRNTDTQYF
TRBV19,TRBJ2-2,-,TRBD1,TGTGCCAGTAGTTCCGGACAGGGGGCGCAGGACACCGGGGAGCTGTTTTTT,CASSSGQGAQDTGELFF
TRBV20-1,TRBJ1-4,-,-,TGCAGTGCTAAAGGGGGAAATAATGAAAAACTGTTTTTT,CSAKGGNNEKLFF
TRBV4-2,TRBJ1-4,-,-,TGTGCCATGAGCCCAGGGCTCCTTGAAAAACTGTTTTTT,CAMSPGLLEKLFF
TRBV20-1,TRBJ1-1,-,-,TGCAGTGCCCAAGGTCCGGGGGTAGCTTTCTTT,CSAQGPGVAFF
TRBV27,TRBJ2-7,-,-,TGTGCCAGCAGTTTAACATTCCGCTCCTACGAGCAGTACTTC,CASSLTFRSYEQYF
TRBV20-1,TRBJ2-7,few,-,TGCAGTGTGGTCAGGGCTTACGAGCAGTACTTC,CSVVRAYEQYF
TRBV20-1,TRBJ2-3,-,-,TGCAGTGCTAGAGATCTCAAGACCGGACCGGATACGCAGTATTTT,CSARDLKTGPDTQYF
TRBV11-1,TRBJ1-3,-,TRBD1,TGTGCCAGCAGCTTTAGGGACAGGTTCCCCGGAGGTGGAAACACCATATATTTT,CASSFRDRFPGGGNTIYF
TRBV7-8,TRBJ2-7,few,-,TGTGCCAGCAGCCAGATCAGACAGGCCTACGAGCAGTACTTC,CASSQIRQAYEQYF
TRBV7-9,TRBJ2-5,-,-,TGTGCCAGCAGGGGCAGGGACAAGCTTCAAGAGACCCAGTACTTC,CASRGRDKLQETQYF
TRBV20-1,TRBJ1-2,-,TRBD1,TGCAGTGCGGACAGGGGCAGTATCTATGGCTACACCTTC,CSADRGSIYGYTF